The T cell receptor beta chain under discussion was sequenced for a study of monozygotic twins with inflammatory bowel disease. The CDR3 has 16 residues. Germline loops: CDR1 DFQATT, CDR2 SNEGSKA (reference sequence). With the 5' RACE reads reprocessed, TCRdb shows one record per CDR3 protein and no DNA. Its table records approximately 200,000 distinct CDR3 sequences. The source of this sequence is a human donor with ulcerative colitis or Crohn's disease, or a healthy co-twin of an affected twin (not recorded which). The sample comprised blood. V usage is TRBV20-1 and J usage is TRBJ2-3; without DNA, the TCRdb call of TRBD1 cannot be checked. The CDR3: CSARAFDRGSTDTQYF.